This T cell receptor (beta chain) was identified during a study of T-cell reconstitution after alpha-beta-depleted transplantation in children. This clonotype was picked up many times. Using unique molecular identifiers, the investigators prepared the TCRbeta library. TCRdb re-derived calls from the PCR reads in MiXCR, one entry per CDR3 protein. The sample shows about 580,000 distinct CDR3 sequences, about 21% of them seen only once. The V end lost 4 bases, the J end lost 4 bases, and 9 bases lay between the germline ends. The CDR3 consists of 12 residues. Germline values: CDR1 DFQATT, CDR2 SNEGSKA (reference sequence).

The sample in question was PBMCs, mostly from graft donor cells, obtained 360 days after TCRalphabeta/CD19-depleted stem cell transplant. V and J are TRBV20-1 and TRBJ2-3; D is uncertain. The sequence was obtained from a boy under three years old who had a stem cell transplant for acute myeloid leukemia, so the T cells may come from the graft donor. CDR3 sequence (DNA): TGCAGTGCTACTGGGTTGGCAGATACGCAGTATTTT. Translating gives CSATGLADTQYF.